The source of this TCR beta chain is a study of blood T cell repertoires in COVID-19. Study-level information: PBMCs, B-cell-depleted T cells, or T cells provided the cDNA or gDNA that made up the material.

Some clones are missing from TCRdb's copy, which holds only in-frame ones; the method was immunoSEQ multiplex PCR. The sample yields roughly 180,000 clones, approximately 86% seen once. This CDR3 has 12 amino acids. Germline V lookup: CDR1 MNHEY, CDR2 SVGAGI. J lost 2 bases, V lost 11 bases, and 5 bases had no gene match. Self-reported history from a screening survey and questionnaire set each donor's cohort. Two negative PCRs, clearance, or symptom resolution were required of recovered Cohort 3 donors. This TCR derives from a woman in her thirties who had recovered from COVID-19. The sample consisted of PBMCs or T cells enriched from blood (not recorded which). The chain couples TRBV6-5 to TRBJ2-7; TRBD2 matches at 8 bases. CDR3 nucleotide sequence: TGTGCCTGTAGCGGGGCCACCTACGAGCAGTACTTC. It specifies CACSGATYEQYF.